This TCR beta chain was identified in a study of identifying expanded T cells in peripheral blood. Sequencing was performed with immunoSEQ multiplex PCR; in TCRdb, only in-frame clones are kept and a portion is missing. Found here are 65,000 to 95,000 clones, roughly 90% of them singletons; the top ten hold 7% to 8.5%. CDR3 length: 14 amino acids. CDR1 and CDR2 from the germline V gene are LNHDA and SQIVND (reference sequence). Germline trimming cut 9 bases from V and 1 base from J; bases unmatched to any gene: 7. The chain joins TRBV19 to TRBJ2-7; TRBD1 matches 9 bases. Source material: blood. The TCR originated in a person aged 18 to 70 in good health. CDR3 coding DNA: TGTGCCAGCCGTGGACAGGGGAGGTCCTACGAGCAGTACTTC. Residues: CASRGQGRSYEQYF.